One sample yielded the 21 T cell receptor beta chains listed below, sequenced in a study of CD8+ T cells in alopecia areata. RNA was isolated and reverse transcribed to cDNA, the sequencing template. Libraries were prepared by immunoSEQ multiplex PCR; TCRdb keeps only in-frame clonotypes and omits some of them. In the table there are some 190,000 clones, roughly 70% of which are singletons. Treatment meaning: oral pan-JAK inhibitor, 5-10 mg twice daily. Here the sequenced sample was CD4+ T cells sorted from blood, taken around week 50, from a patient treated with tofacitinib. The receptors originated from a human donor with alopecia areata.

V gene TRBV9 combines with J gene TRBJ1-6; D is possibly TRBD1 (6 bases). The germline V and J ends were trimmed by 0 bases and 6 bases, with 16 bases remaining between them. The V gene's germline CDR1 is SGDLS and CDR2 YYNGEE. CDR3 length: 17 amino acids. The CDR3 DNA follows: TGTGCCAGCAGCGTAGAGGGGGACCCTAGGGCTAATTCACCCCTCCACTTT. Amino acid sequence: CASSVEGDPRANSPLHF. Drawing the rest from reference TRBV9 and TRBJ1-6, the complete variable domain is DSGVTQTPKHLITATGQRVTLRCSPRSGDLSVYWYQQSLDQGLQFLIQYYNGEERAKGNILERFSAQQFPDLHSELNLSSLELGDSALYFCASSVEGDPRANSPLHFGNGTRLTVT.

The chain links TRBV29-1 to TRBJ2-3, with D perhaps TRBD1 (6 bases). The CDR3 sequence is 13 residues long. Germline-derived CDR1 and CDR2 are SQVTM and ANQGSEA. The germline V and J ends were trimmed by 7 bases and 0 bases, with 11 bases remaining between them. In nucleotides, the CDR3 is TGCAGCGCCGAACAGGGCAGCACAGATACGCAGTATTTT. Translation: CSAEQGSTDTQYF.

Only one count was recorded for this clone. The genes are TRBV6-1 and TRBJ2-7; D unclear. Germline CDR1 MNHNS, CDR2 SASEGT. The CDR3 has 10 residues. V lost 3 bases, J lost 4 bases, and 1 base lay in between. The CDR3 DNA reads as TGTGCCAGCAGTGAGTACGAGCAGTACTTC. Its translation: CASSEYEQYF.

This clone came up a few times. The rearrangement uses TRBV28 and TRBJ1-6; D remains unclear. The V and J ends lost 5 bases and 14 bases respectively, with 16 bases between them. The CDR3 runs 13 residues. CDR1 and CDR2 from the germline V gene are MDHEN and SYDVKM. CDR3 sequence: CASSPSSPWALHF. In nucleotides, the CDR3 is TGTGCCAGCAGTCCATCGTCCCCTTGGGCCCTCCACTTT.

The chain combines TRBV2 with TRBJ1-5; D unclear. Germline V gene data show CDR1 as SNHLY and CDR2 as FYNNEI. Deletions cut 5 bases from V and 0 bases from J, with 8 bases between. The CDR3 extends over 14 amino acids. The CDR3 nucleotides are TGTGCCAGCAGTCGAATTCTTAGCAATCAGCCCCAGCATTTT. Amino acid sequence: CASSRILSNQPQHF.

This rearrangement joins TRBV11-2 to TRBJ2-7; no clear D. Germline assignment: CDR1 SGHAT and CDR2 FQNNGV. Trimming stripped 1 base from V and 0 bases from J, with 10 bases between. The CDR3 covers 15 residues. For the CDR3, the DNA is TGTGCCAGCAGCTTAGGACCGATGAGCTCCTACGAGCAGTACTTC. Encoded protein: CASSLGPMSSYEQYF. Full variable domain (outside the CDR3, taken from reference TRBV11-2 and TRBJ2-7): EAGVAQSPRYKIIEKRQSVAFWCNPISGHATLYWYQQILGQGPKLLIQFQNNGVVDDSQLPKDRFSAERLKGVDSTLKIQPAKLEDSAVYLCASSLGPMSSYEQYFGPGTRLTVT.

This clone appeared once. The chain couples TRBV30 to TRBJ1-2; possibly TRBD1 for D (6 bases). The CDR3 spans 13 residues. Germline values: CDR1 GTSNPN, CDR2 SVGIG (reference sequence). Trimming left V 3 bases short and J 6 bases short, with 14 bases between. The CDR3 nucleotides read TGTGCCTGGAGCCCGGGGGCAGTAGATGGCTACACCTTC. Protein: CAWSPGAVDGYTF.

This clone was detected a few times. The genes are TRBV7-2 and TRBJ1-5; D call uncertain. CDR3 length: 16 amino acids. V was shortened by 2 bases and J by 2 bases, with 13 bases between the two germline ends. Germline V CDR1 and CDR2: SGHTA, FQGNSA. The CDR3 here is CASSLRGLLGNQPQHF. The CDR3 DNA reads as TGTGCCAGCAGCTTACGTGGCCTCCTAGGCAATCAGCCCCAGCATTTT. Variable domain in full (rest from reference TRBV7-2 and TRBJ1-5): GAGVSQSPSNKVTEKGKDVELRCDPISGHTALYWYRQSLGQGLEFLIYFQGNSAPDKSGLPSDRFSAERTGGSVSTLTIQRTQQEDSAVYLCASSLRGLLGNQPQHFGDGTRLSIL.

This clone was seen more than once but under ten times. The DNA for the CDR3 is TGCGCCAGCAGTATGGAGGGGAGCTCCTACGAGCAGTACTTC. This sequence encodes CASSMEGSSYEQYF. The chain recombines TRBV5-1 with TRBJ2-7; D might be TRBD2 (6 bases). With 5 bases removed from V and 0 bases from J, the gap between germline ends came to 12 bases. Germline V gene lookup returns CDR1 SGHRS and CDR2 YFSETQ. This CDR3 contains 14 residues.

This clone appeared a few times. The chain joins TRBV25-1 to TRBJ1-2, with TRBD1 matching over 9 bases. The CDR3 covers 14 residues. The trim removed 1 base at V and 8 bases at J, leaving 5 bases unmatched. Germline CDR1 is MGHDK and CDR2 is SYGVNS. CDR3 sequence reads: CASSESGQGYGYTF. CDR3 nucleotides: TGTGCCAGCAGTGAATCCGGACAGGGGTACGGCTACACCTTC.

The genes are TRBV23-1 and TRBJ2-5; 10 bases line up with TRBD2. TRBV23-1 is filed as an ORF, its function uncertain. With V trimmed by 3 bases and J by 5 bases, 3 bases remained unmatched. The CDR3 is made up of 14 amino acids. In nucleotides, the CDR3 is TGCGCCAGCAGTCAGTTACTAGCGGGGGAGACCCAGTACTTC. Amino acid sequence: CASSQLLAGETQYF.

This clone was seen a few times. V is TRBV27 and J is TRBJ1-5; D is unclear. This CDR3 has 15 residues. Germline loops: CDR1 MNHEY, CDR2 SMNVEV (reference sequence). V lost 0 bases and J lost 1, with 7 bases in between. The CDR3 region has the DNA TGTGCCAGCAGTTTATCGTGGGAGAGCAATCAGCCCCAGCATTTT. Protein sequence: CASSLSWESNQPQHF.

The genes are TRBV6-6 and TRBJ1-2; 7 bases line up with TRBD1. This CDR3 region has 13 residues. Per germline, CDR1 MNHNY and CDR2 SVGAGI (reference sequence). Trimming took 6 bases from V and 3 from J; bases not matched to a gene: 4. The CDR3 DNA follows: TGTGCCAGCAGGAACAGGGGTGACTATGGCTACACCTTC. It encodes CASRNRGDYGYTF.

The chain employs TRBV5-1 and TRBJ1-5; no firm D call. Germline CDR1 reads SGHRS; CDR2 reads YFSETQ. V was trimmed by 0 bases and J by 7 bases, leaving 14 bases between them. The CDR3 loop spans 15 amino acids. The CDR3 here is CASSLDGGREQPQHF. The DNA for the CDR3 is TGCGCCAGCAGCTTGGATGGCGGCCGAGAGCAGCCCCAGCATTTT.

This chain links TRBV10-3 with TRBJ2-1; 8 bases map to TRBD2. In germline, CDR1 is ENHRY, CDR2 SYGVKD. The CDR3 length is 15 residues. J gave up 0 bases and V 2 bases, and 0 bases lay outside the gene matches. The CDR3 coding sequence is TGTGCCATCAGTGAGAGCGGGGGCTCCTACAATGAGCAGTTCTTC. Translated, it gives CAISESGGSYNEQFF.

V is TRBV7-2 and J is TRBJ2-2; the match to TRBD1 covers 7 bases. V shed 0 bases and J 4 bases; nucleotides not matched to a gene: 2. Germline CDR1 and CDR2: SGHTA and FQGNSA. This CDR3 region has 15 residues. CDR3 DNA: TGTGCCAGCAGCTTAGCGACAGGGTCCACCGGGGAGCTGTTTTTT. It specifies CASSLATGSTGELFF. Combining the CDR3 with reference TRBV7-2 and TRBJ2-2 gives the whole variable domain GAGVSQSPSNKVTEKGKDVELRCDPISGHTALYWYRQSLGQGLEFLIYFQGNSAPDKSGLPSDRFSAERTGGSVSTLTIQRTQQEDSAVYLCASSLATGSTGELFFGEGSRLTVL.

J is TRBJ2-7 and V is TRBV29-1; TRBD1 or TRBD2 may be the D gene (6 bases each). V was shortened by 4 bases and J by 6 bases, with 16 bases between the two germline ends. This CDR3 comprises 13 residues. The V gene's germline CDR1 is SQVTM and CDR2 ANQGSEA. The CDR3: CSVVRSRGGEQYF. The CDR3 nucleotides are TGCAGCGTTGTCAGGTCCAGGGGAGGCGAGCAGTACTTC.

The chain couples TRBV7-9 to TRBJ1-6; D not resolved. Between the trimmed V and J ends, which lost 2 bases and 7 bases, there was a span of 9 bases. The CDR3 consists of 14 residues. Germline V lookup: CDR1 SEHNR, CDR2 FQNEAQ (reference sequence). As DNA, the CDR3 is TGTGCCAGCAGCTTATCTCATGGGAATTCACCCCTCCACTTT. It specifies CASSLSHGNSPLHF.

The J gene is TRBJ1-2, the V gene TRBV7-2; a possible D gene is TRBD1 (5 bases). V shed 5 bases and J shed 2 bases, with 15 bases lying between them. The CDR3 has 15 amino acids. Germline CDR1 reads SGHTA; CDR2 reads FQGNSA. CDR3 sequence reads: CASSPPGTANYGYTF. In DNA, the CDR3 is TGTGCCAGCAGCCCTCCGGGGACTGCGAACTATGGCTACACCTTC.

The chain employs TRBV7-2 and TRBJ2-3; 9 bases match TRBD2. Germline CDR1 and CDR2: SGHTA and FQGNSA. The CDR3 is 15 amino acids. With 5 bases clipped from V and 6 bases from J, the junction kept 9 bases outside the gene matches. The CDR3 is CASSQNRGGADTQYF. The CDR3 nucleotides read TGTGCCAGCAGCCAGAACCGCGGGGGGGCTGATACGCAGTATTTT. Drawing the rest from reference TRBV7-2 and TRBJ2-3, the complete variable domain is GAGVSQSPSNKVTEKGKDVELRCDPISGHTALYWYRQSLGQGLEFLIYFQGNSAPDKSGLPSDRFSAERTGGSVSTLTIQRTQQEDSAVYLCASSQNRGGADTQYFGPGTRLTVL.

This chain connects TRBV29-1 to TRBJ1-6, with 7 bases fitting TRBD1. J gave up 7 bases and V 7 bases, and 7 bases lay outside the gene matches. This CDR3 has 13 amino acids. Looked up from germline, CDR1 is SQVTM and CDR2 is ANQGSEA. CDR3 sequence reads: CSARDSSNSPLHF. In DNA form, the CDR3 reads TGCAGCGCCCGGGACAGCTCAAATTCACCCCTCCACTTT.